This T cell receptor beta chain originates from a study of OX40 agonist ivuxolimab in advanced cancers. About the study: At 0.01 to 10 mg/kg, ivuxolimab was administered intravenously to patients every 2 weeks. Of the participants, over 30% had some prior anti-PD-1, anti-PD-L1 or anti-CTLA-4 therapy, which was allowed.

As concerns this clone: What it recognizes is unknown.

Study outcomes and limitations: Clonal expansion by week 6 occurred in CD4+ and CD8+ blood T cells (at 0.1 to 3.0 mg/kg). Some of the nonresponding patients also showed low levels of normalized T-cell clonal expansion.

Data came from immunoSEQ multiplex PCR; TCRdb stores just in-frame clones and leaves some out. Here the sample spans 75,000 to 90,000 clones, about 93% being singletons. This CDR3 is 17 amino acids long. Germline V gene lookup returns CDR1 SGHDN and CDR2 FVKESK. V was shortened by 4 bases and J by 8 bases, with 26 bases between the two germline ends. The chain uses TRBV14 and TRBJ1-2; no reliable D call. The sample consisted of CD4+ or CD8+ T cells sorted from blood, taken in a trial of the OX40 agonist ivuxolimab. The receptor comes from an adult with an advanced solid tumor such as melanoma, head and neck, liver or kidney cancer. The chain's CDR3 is CASSPGVPQRLTRGYTF. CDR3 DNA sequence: TGTGCCAGCAGCCCTGGGGTCCCCCAACGCTTAACCCGCGGCTACACCTTC. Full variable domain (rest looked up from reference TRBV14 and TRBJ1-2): EAGVTQFPSHSVIEKGQTVTLRCDPISGHDNLYWYRRVMGKEIKFLLHFVKESKQDESGMPNNRFLAERTGGTYSTLKVQPAELEDSGVYFCASSPGVPQRLTRGYTFGSGTRLTVV.